This T cell receptor (beta chain) was sequenced during a study of blood T cell repertoires in COVID-19. Authors' processing steps: For nucleated cells, counts were estimated from reference gene primer amplification. Method: immunoSEQ multiplex PCR; TCRdb's copy keeps in-frame clones and lacks some. Clonal size and the V and J genes are those of that table, whereas D and trimming came from the DNA. The profile shows under 200,000 clones, 75% to 90% of them singletons. Trimming removed 1 base from V and 8 bases from J, with 9 bases in between. CDR1 is SGHTS and CDR2 is YDEGEE in the germline V gene. The CDR3 runs to 12 residues.

This TCR was recovered from a woman older than 75 with active or convalescent COVID-19. The chain couples TRBV5-8 to TRBJ1-1; no reliable D call. Sequenced sample: peripheral blood. The CDR3 protein is CASSLPPLEAFF. In DNA form, the CDR3 reads TGTGCCAGCAGCTTGCCCCCCTTGGAAGCTTTCTTT.